A single sample is the source of the 6 T cell receptor beta chains below, sequenced in a study of blood T cell repertoires in COVID-19 (dated by TCRdb to the early 2020s). The library was generated by the immunoSEQ multiplex PCR assay. This immuneACCESS table, as held by TCRdb, lists in-frame sequences with V and J called but not all clones. Of the missing ones, under half trace to an unresolved V gene in checked studies; the others have no known cause. The sample table shows 60,000 to 95,000 clones, and about 93% are seen once. In total, the top ten clones hold roughly 6.1% of the sample. Input material: peripheral blood. The origin of the receptors is a human donor in a cohort sampled during active COVID-19.

This sequence joins TRBV7-9 and TRBJ2-5; D unresolved. The CDR3 is 13 amino acids. Trimming pared 1 base from V and 1 base from J, leaving 4 bases between. Germline-derived CDR1 and CDR2 are SEHNR and FQNEAQ (reference sequence). CDR3: CASSLGSQETQYF. For the CDR3, the DNA is TGTGCCAGCAGCTTAGGTAGCCAAGAGACCCAGTACTTC.

The genes are TRBV5-1 and TRBJ2-5, with D perhaps TRBD1 (6 bases). Germline V gene sequence: CDR1 SGHRS, CDR2 YFSETQ. The CDR3 runs 14 residues. The germline V and J ends were trimmed by 4 bases and 4 bases, with 14 bases remaining between them. The CDR3 loop is CASSVTGSGETQYF. CDR3 in DNA: TGCGCCAGCAGCGTGACAGGTTCAGGAGAGACCCAGTACTTC. The full variable domain, rest sourced from reference TRBV5-1 and TRBJ2-5, is KAGVTQTPRYLIKTRGQQVTLSCSPISGHRSVSWYQQTPGQGLQFLFEYFSETQRNKGNFPGRFSGRQFSNSRSEMNVSTLELGDSALYLCASSVTGSGETQYFGPGTRLLVL.

V and J are TRBV11-2 and TRBJ1-2; unclear D gene. CDR3 length: 15 amino acids. Trimming pared 6 bases from V and 4 bases from J, leaving 18 bases between. Germline V gene lookup returns CDR1 SGHAT and CDR2 FQNNGV. This CDR3 reads CASSQPPGARYGYTF. The CDR3 DNA sequence: TGTGCCAGCAGTCAGCCACCGGGAGCCCGCTATGGCTACACCTTC.

J is TRBJ2-7 and V is TRBV18, with D possibly being TRBD2 (6 bases). The length of the CDR3 is 15 residues. Per the germline V gene, CDR1 is KGHSH and CDR2 is LQKENI. Trimming cost V 2 bases and J 2 bases, with 13 bases left between them. CDR3 region: CASSPSGLSTYEQYF. The CDR3 coding sequence is TGTGCCAGCTCACCAAGTGGACTATCCACCTACGAGCAGTACTTC.

This sequence joins TRBV7-2 and TRBJ2-7, with 10 bases identical to TRBD2. The V segment lost 4 bases and the J segment 1 base; nucleotides outside the gene matches: 4. This CDR3 contains 15 residues. Germline V gene data show CDR1 as SGHTA and CDR2 as FQGNSA. The CDR3 region has the DNA TGTGCCAGCAGCTCCGAGCGGGGGGGGTCCTACGAGCAGTACTTC. Its protein is CASSSERGGSYEQYF.

CDR3 protein: CASSFDTGESYEQYF. As DNA, the CDR3 is TGCGCCAGCAGCTTCGATACAGGGGAGTCGTACGAGCAGTACTTC. The V call is TRBV5-1, the J call TRBJ2-7; 7 bases agree with TRBD1. V lost 2 bases to trimming and J lost 4 bases; unmatched junction nucleotides: 9. Germline V gives CDR1 SGHRS, CDR2 YFSETQ. The CDR3 length is 15 residues.